This record covers a single T cell receptor (beta chain). The data were produced by immunoSEQ multiplex PCR, yet TCRdb's version contains in-frame clones alone and is incomplete. The top ten clones hold about 1.3% of a sample with around 64,000 clones, nearly 90% of them seen once. The source of the sample is a study of OX40 agonist ivuxolimab in advanced cancers. CDR3 length: 13 residues. Trimming removed 6 bases from V and 3 bases from J, with 11 bases in between. The V gene's germline CDR1 is LNHDA and CDR2 SQIVND (reference sequence). V is TRBV19 and J is TRBJ1-2; D ambiguous. The receptor was derived from an adult with an advanced solid tumor such as melanoma, head and neck, liver or kidney cancer. The sample consisted of CD4+ or CD8+ T cells sorted from blood, taken in a trial of the OX40 agonist ivuxolimab. The CDR3 sequence: CASRPLGDYGYTF. Here the CDR3 DNA reads TGTGCCAGTAGACCCCTCGGTGACTATGGCTACACCTTC.